This TCR beta chain was captured in a study of cytomegalovirus exposure and HLA in healthy donors. Study results and caveats: CMV antigen specificity of a few CMV-associated chains was confirmed in vitro. The authors enumerated over 150 TCR beta chains as linked to cytomegalovirus. For most TCR sequences rarity was the rule, although some public TCRs occurred in many donors.

The V gene's germline CDR1 is SGHVS and CDR2 FQNEAQ. The V gene end was trimmed by 5 bases and the J gene end by 8 bases; junction bases not matched to a gene: 7. The CDR3 is 14 residues long. A single count supports this clone. Its antigen is undetermined. Generated by immunoSEQ multiplex PCR, the TCRdb table keeps only in-frame clones and is missing some. This table has approximately 60,000 clones, approximately 95% appearing once. The material sequenced was PBMCs. The chain couples TRBV7-8 to TRBJ2-1, with 9 bases fitting TRBD1. This receptor was taken from a woman in her late teens or twenties in good health and CMV-seronegative. DNA of the CDR3: TGTGCCAGCAGCGAGGGACAGGGCTTCGATGAGCAGTTCTTC. Amino acids: CASSEGQGFDEQFF.